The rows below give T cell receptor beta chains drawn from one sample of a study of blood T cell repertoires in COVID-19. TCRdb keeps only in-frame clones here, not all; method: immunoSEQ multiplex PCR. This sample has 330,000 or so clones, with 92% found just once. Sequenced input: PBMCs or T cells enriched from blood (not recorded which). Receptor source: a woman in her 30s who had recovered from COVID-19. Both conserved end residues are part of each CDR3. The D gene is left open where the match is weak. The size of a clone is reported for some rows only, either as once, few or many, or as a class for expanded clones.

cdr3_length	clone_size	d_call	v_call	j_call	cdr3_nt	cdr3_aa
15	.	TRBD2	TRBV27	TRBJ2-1	TGTGCCAGCAGTTTAAGTTCGGGGGGGTACAATGAGCAGTTCTTC	CASSLSSGGYNEQFF
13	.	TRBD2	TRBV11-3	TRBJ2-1	TGTGCCAGCACGCGGGGGGCCCTCAATGAGCAGTTCTTC	CASTRGALNEQFF
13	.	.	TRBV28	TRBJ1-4	TGTGCCAGCAGTTTCACAACTAATGAAAAACTGTTTTTT	CASSFTTNEKLFF
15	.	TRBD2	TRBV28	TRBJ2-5	TGTGCCACCAGCACAGCAGCGGGACTTCAAGAGACCCAGTACTTC	CATSTAAGLQETQYF
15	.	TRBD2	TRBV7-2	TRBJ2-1	TGTGCCAGCAGCTCCAGGACTAGCGCGTACAATGAGCAGTTCTTC	CASSSRTSAYNEQFF
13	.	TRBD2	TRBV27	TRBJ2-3	TGTGCCAGCAGTTTGGGGGGGGTGGCTACGCAGTATTTT	CASSLGGVATQYF
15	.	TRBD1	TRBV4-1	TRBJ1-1	TGCGCCAGCCGGCCCCCGGGGACAGGGAGAACTGAAGCTTTCTTT	CASRPPGTGRTEAFF
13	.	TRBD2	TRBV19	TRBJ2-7	TGTGCCAGTAGTATGGGAGGGGTCAACGAGCAGTACTTC	CASSMGGVNEQYF
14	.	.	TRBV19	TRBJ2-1	TGTGCCAGTAGCCAGCTTGGGTCCAGGGATGAGCAGTTCTTC	CASSQLGSRDEQFF
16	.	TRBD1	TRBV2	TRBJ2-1	TGTGCCAGCAGTTCGGACAGGCTAATCTCCTACAATGAGCAGTTCTTC	CASSSDRLISYNEQFF
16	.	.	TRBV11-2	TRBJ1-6	TGTGCCAGCAGCTTGCCCCAGGGCAGCACTAATTCACCCCTCCACTTT	CASSLPQGSTNSPLHF
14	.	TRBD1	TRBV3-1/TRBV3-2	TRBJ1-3	TGTGCCAGCAGCCCCGGACAGGGAGGAAACACCATATATTTT	CASSPGQGGNTIYF
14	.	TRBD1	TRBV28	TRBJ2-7	TGTGCCAGCATTTCGGGACAGGTATCCAACGAGCAGTACTTC	CASISGQVSNEQYF
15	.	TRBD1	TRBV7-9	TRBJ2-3	TGTGCCAGCAGCTTAGACGGGACAGACACAGATACGCAGTATTTT	CASSLDGTDTDTQYF
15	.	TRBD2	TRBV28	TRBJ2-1	TGTGCCAGCATCGCGACTAGCGGCAATGTCTATGAGCAGTTCTTC	CASIATSGNVYEQFF
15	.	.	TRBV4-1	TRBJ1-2	TGCGCCAGCAGCCAAGGTGCCGGGATTGCTCTTGGCTACACCTTC	CASSQGAGIALGYTF
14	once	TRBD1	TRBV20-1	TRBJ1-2	TGCAGTGCGAGTCCCTCAGGGGGTCGGGGTGGCTACACCTTC	CSASPSGGRGGYTF
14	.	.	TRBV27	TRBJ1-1	TGTGCCAGCAGTACGGACAGAATGAACACTGAAGCTTTCTTT	CASSTDRMNTEAFF
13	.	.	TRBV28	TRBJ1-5	TGTGCCAGCAGACCTGCGGACAGTCAGCCCCAGCATTTT	CASRPADSQPQHF
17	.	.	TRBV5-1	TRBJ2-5	TGCGCCAGCAGCTTGGGGATTTACAGGGTCGGAGAAGAGACCCAGTACTTC	CASSLGIYRVGEETQYF
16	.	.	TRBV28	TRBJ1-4	TGTGCCAGCAGCCCCTCCCCAGGGCGGACTAATGAAAAACTGTTTTTT	CASSPSPGRTNEKLFF
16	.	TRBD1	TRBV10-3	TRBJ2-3	TGTGCCACTGGAACCGGGACAGGGTTAGGCACAGATACGCAGTATTTT	CATGTGTGLGTDTQYF
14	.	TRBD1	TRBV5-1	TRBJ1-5	TGCGCCAGCAGCACAGGGACAGCCAATCAGCCCCAGCATTTT	CASSTGTANQPQHF
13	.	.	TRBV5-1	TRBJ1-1	TGCGCCAGCAGCTTGAGGACAGACACTGAAGCTTTCTTT	CASSLRTDTEAFF
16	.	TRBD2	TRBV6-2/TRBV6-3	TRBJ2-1	TGTGCCAGCAGTCACAGCGGGAAACGGTCCAGTGGTGAGCAGTTCTTC	CASSHSGKRSSGEQFF
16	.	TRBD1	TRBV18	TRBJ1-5	TGTGCCAGCTCACTTTCGGACAGGGGAAGCAATCAGCCCCAGCATTTT	CASSLSDRGSNQPQHF